These T cell receptor beta chains were read from a single sample in a study of blood T cell repertoires in COVID-19. TCRdb's table, derived via immunoSEQ multiplex PCR, lists solely in-frame clones and lacks some. The profile covers about 240,000 clones, with around 86% appearing a single time and around an eighth taken by the ten largest. The sequencing sample was made of peripheral blood. These TCRs come from a woman aged 60-70 years with active or convalescent COVID-19. CDR3s include the opening cysteine and the closing phenylalanine or tryptophan. D genes are given only for firm matches. Expanded clones are given a class, and other clones once, few, many or no size at all.

j_call clone_size v_call d_call cdr3_nt cdr3_aa
TRBJ1-1 - TRBV7-9 - TGTGCCAGCGGGCCAGGCACTGAAGCTTTCTTT CASGPGTEAFF
TRBJ2-1 - TRBV6-2/TRBV6-3 TRBD2 TGTGCCAGCACCCCAGGGACTAGCGGGGGGGCCCGCAGGTATGAGCAGTTCTTC CASTPGTSGGARRYEQFF
TRBJ1-5 once TRBV24-1 - TGTGCCACCAGTCCTGCGGGGTTTCCTCAGCCCCAGCATTTT CATSPAGFPQPQHF
TRBJ1-1 - TRBV6-2/TRBV6-3 - TGTGCCAGCAGTTCCCACACCTTATACACTGAAGCTTTCTTT CASSSHTLYTEAFF
TRBJ1-2 - TRBV19 - TGTGCCAGTACCCCTGGCGGCAGCTTTAACTATGGCTACACCTTC CASTPGGSFNYGYTF
TRBJ2-5 - TRBV20-1 TRBD2 TGCAGTGCTAGTGGGGGGGGAGGACAAGAGACCCAGTACTTC CSASGGGGQETQYF
TRBJ2-7 - TRBV6-5 TRBD1 TGTGCCAGCAGCCCGGGACAGGGGACCTACGAGCAGTACTTC CASSPGQGTYEQYF
TRBJ1-2 once TRBV4-1 - TGCGCCAGCAGCCAGGCGGACACGTACTATGGCTACACCTTC CASSQADTYYGYTF
TRBJ2-1 - TRBV5-5 - TGTGCCAGCAGCTTGGCGGGGCCCGGGACTTCCTTCTCCTACAATGAGCAGTTCTTC CASSLAGPGTSFSYNEQFF
TRBJ2-1 - TRBV11-1 TRBD2 TGTGCCAGCAGCTTGGGTCTAGCGGGGTACAATGAGCAGTTCTTC CASSLGLAGYNEQFF
TRBJ2-5 - TRBV30 TRBD2 TGTGCCTGGAGTGTTGCGGGGGGGGAGACCCAGTACTTC CAWSVAGGETQYF
TRBJ1-2 - TRBV7-9 TRBD1 TGTGCCAGCAGCTTAGCTGGACAGGGGGTTACCTATGGCTACACCTTC CASSLAGQGVTYGYTF
TRBJ2-7 - TRBV19 TRBD1 TGTGCCAGTAGTACCCAGACAGGGGGCTACGAGCAGTACTTC CASSTQTGGYEQYF
TRBJ2-3 - TRBV18 TRBD1 TGTGCCAGCTCACCCATCACAGGGGGCGGCACAGATACGCAGTATTTT CASSPITGGGTDTQYF
TRBJ1-2 once TRBV10-1 - TGCGCCAGCAGAGTCCAGACCGTCGAAGGGGGAGGCTACACCTTC CASRVQTVEGGGYTF
TRBJ2-3 - TRBV6-5 - TGTGCCAGCCTCCCTGGGGGGGCCACAGATACGCAGTATTTT CASLPGGATDTQYF
TRBJ2-7 - TRBV6-5 TRBD2 TGTGCCAGCAGTTCCCGGGGGACTATTTCCTACGAGCAGTACTTC CASSSRGTISYEQYF
TRBJ1-3 - TRBV9 - TGTGCCAGCAGCGTAGTCGGAGCACCCCAGCCTGGAAACACCATATATTTT CASSVVGAPQPGNTIYF
TRBJ2-1 once TRBV11-3 TRBD2 TGTGCCAGCAGCTCTAATAGCGGGGGCCTCAATGAGCAGTTCTTC CASSSNSGGLNEQFF
TRBJ1-6 - TRBV9 TRBD1 TGTGCCAGCAGCGTACTGGGACAGGAGGATTCACCCCTCCACTTT CASSVLGQEDSPLHF
TRBJ1-2 - TRBV27 - TGTGCCAGCAGTTTAGGTCACCAGAATGGCTACACCTTC CASSLGHQNGYTF
TRBJ2-7 - TRBV4-1 - TGCGCCACGGGGGAGGGGGGCGAGCAGTACTTC CATGEGGEQYF
TRBJ2-7 - TRBV11-2 - TGTGCCAGCAGCTTTGTGCAGGGCCTTTCCTACGAGCAGTACTTC CASSFVQGLSYEQYF
TRBJ2-3 - TRBV2 TRBD2 TGTGCCAGCATCAATGACCCGGCTAGCGGGGGGTCGGATACGCAGTATTTT CASINDPASGGSDTQYF
TRBJ2-1 - TRBV19 - TGTGCCAGTAGTTCCTTAGGCGCGGGGGCCCGTGGGGAGCAGTTCTTC CASSSLGAGARGEQFF
TRBJ1-4 - TRBV2 - TGTGCCAGCAGTGAACAGGGGCCTTCCAATAATGAAAAACTGTTTTTT CASSEQGPSNNEKLFF
TRBJ1-2 once TRBV11-2 TRBD1 TGTGCCAGCAGCAAACTCGTAAAGGGGACAGGGGACTATGGCTACACCTTC CASSKLVKGTGDYGYTF
TRBJ1-5 - TRBV5-1 TRBD1 TGCGCCAGCAGCGTGACAGGGGATAGTCAGCCCCAGCATTTT CASSVTGDSQPQHF
TRBJ2-4 - TRBV4-1 - TGCGCCAGCAGCCAGGAACAGGGTCAAAACATTCAGTACTTC CASSQEQGQNIQYF
TRBJ2-3 - TRBV3-1/TRBV3-2 TRBD2 TGTGCCAGCAGTGCGGGGGGGAGCACAGATACGCAGTATTTT CASSAGGSTDTQYF
TRBJ2-5 once TRBV7-6 TRBD1 TGTGCCAGCAGCTCTCGACAGGGCCCCAGCCAAGAGACCCAGTACTTC CASSSRQGPSQETQYF
TRBJ1-1 - TRBV7-6 - TGTGCCAGCAGCCCTGTGGGGGGGGGCACTGAAGCTTTCTTT CASSPVGGGTEAFF
TRBJ1-5 once TRBV5-1 - TGCGCCAGCAGCCCAGGTAGCAATCAGCCCCAGCATTTT CASSPGSNQPQHF
TRBJ2-7 - TRBV6-5 - TGTGCCAGCAACCGGGGGGCCTATCTCGAGCAGTACTTC CASNRGAYLEQYF
TRBJ1-3 - TRBV4-2 TRBD1 TGTGCCAGCAGCCAAGGGGGACAGGATAGTAACACCATATATTTT CASSQGGQDSNTIYF
TRBJ1-1 - TRBV13 - TGTGCCAGCACCTACGATCGGGGGAACACTGAAGCTTTCTTT CASTYDRGNTEAFF
TRBJ1-5 - TRBV7-3 - TGTGCCAGCAGCTTAATAGTGGTGGACAGCTATAGCAATCAGCCCCAGCATTTT CASSLIVVDSYSNQPQHF
TRBJ2-3 few TRBV6-4 - TGTGCCAGCAGTAGCGGGTTCGCCCCGACAGATACGCAGTATTTT CASSSGFAPTDTQYF
TRBJ1-2 - TRBV4-1 TRBD1 TGCGCCAGCAGCCAAGATACCTGGGGGCAGGGGGCTCGCGGCTACACCTTC CASSQDTWGQGARGYTF
TRBJ1-1 - TRBV18 - TGTGCCAGCTCACTAGGGGCGAACACTGAAGCTTTCTTT CASSLGANTEAFF
TRBJ2-5 - TRBV3-1/TRBV3-2 TRBD2 TGTGCCAGCAGCCAAGAGGAACTAGCGGGGCGGGAGACCCAGTACTTC CASSQEELAGRETQYF
TRBJ2-3 - TRBV7-3 - TGTGCCAGCAGCCGCGGGGACGGGCTCACAGATACGCAGTATTTT CASSRGDGLTDTQYF
TRBJ2-2 - TRBV4-3 TRBD1 TGCGCCAGCAGCCGAAGACAGGGATCCGGGGAGCTGTTTTTT CASSRRQGSGELFF
TRBJ1-2 - TRBV6-1 TRBD1 TGTGCCAGCAGTGAAGACAGGGGGTATGGCTACACCTTC CASSEDRGYGYTF
TRBJ2-1 - TRBV14 - TGTGCCAGCAGCGAAGGGTCGAGCTCCTACAATGAGCAGTTCTTC CASSEGSSSYNEQFF
TRBJ1-1 - TRBV30 - TGTGCCTGGAGTCCGGGCGGACTTCAATTGGGGTTAGAAGCTTTCTTT CAWSPGGLQLGLEAFF
TRBJ2-5 - TRBV7-9 TRBD1 TGTGCCAGCAGCTTCCGGACAGGCCAAGAGACCCAGTACTTC CASSFRTGQETQYF
TRBJ1-1 - TRBV27 - TGTGCCAGCAGTTCACAGGGTCGGACTGAAGCTTTCTTT CASSSQGRTEAFF
TRBJ1-3 - TRBV7-8 - TGTGCCAGCAGCATCAGCAGGGGCTCTGGAAACACCATATATTTT CASSISRGSGNTIYF
TRBJ2-7 - TRBV18 TRBD1 TGTGCCAGCTCTCTCCAGTTTGTGACAGGGGGGTACGAGCAGTACTTC CASSLQFVTGGYEQYF